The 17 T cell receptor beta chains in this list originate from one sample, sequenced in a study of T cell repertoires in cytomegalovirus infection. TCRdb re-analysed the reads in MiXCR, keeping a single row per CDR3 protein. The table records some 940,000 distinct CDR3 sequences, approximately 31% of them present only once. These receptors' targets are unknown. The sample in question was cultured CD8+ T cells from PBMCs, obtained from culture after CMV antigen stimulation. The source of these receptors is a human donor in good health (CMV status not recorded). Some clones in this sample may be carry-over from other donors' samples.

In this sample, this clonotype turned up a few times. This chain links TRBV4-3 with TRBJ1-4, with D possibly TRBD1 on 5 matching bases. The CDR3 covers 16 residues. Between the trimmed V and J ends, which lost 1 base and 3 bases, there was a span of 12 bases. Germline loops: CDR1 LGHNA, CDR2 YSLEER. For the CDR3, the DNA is TGCGCCAGCAGCCAAGGGCGAGGACACCCTAATGAAAAACTGTTTTTT. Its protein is CASSQGRGHPNEKLFF.

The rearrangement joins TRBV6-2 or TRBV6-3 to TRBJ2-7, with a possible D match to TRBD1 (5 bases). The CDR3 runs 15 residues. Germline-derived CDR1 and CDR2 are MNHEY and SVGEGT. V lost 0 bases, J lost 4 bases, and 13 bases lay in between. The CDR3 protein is CASSYSGANVYEQYV. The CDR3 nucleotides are TGTGCCAGCAGTTACTCAGGGGCCAACGTTTACGAGCAGTACGTC.

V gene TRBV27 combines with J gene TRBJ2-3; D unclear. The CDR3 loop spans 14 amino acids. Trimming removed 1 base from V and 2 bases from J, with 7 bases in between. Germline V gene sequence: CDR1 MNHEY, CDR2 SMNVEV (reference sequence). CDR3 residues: CASSLFLSTDTQYF. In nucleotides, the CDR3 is TGTGCCAGCAGTTTATTCTTGTCCACAGATACGCAGTATTTT.

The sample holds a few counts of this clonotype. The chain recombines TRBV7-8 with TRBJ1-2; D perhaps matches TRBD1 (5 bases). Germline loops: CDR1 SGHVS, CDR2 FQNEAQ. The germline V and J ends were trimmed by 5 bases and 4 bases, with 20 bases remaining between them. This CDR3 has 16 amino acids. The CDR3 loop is CASSPRLMRGAYGYTF. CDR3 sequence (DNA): TGTGCCAGCAGCCCGCGCCTTATGAGGGGCGCCTATGGCTACACCTTC.

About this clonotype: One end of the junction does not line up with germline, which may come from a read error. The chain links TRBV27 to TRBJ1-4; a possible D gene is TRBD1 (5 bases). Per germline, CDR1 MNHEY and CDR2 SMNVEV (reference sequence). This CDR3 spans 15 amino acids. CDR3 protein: CASSYVDGTNENLFF. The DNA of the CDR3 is TGTGCCAGCAGTTACGTAGATGGGACTAATGAAAATCTGTTTTTT.

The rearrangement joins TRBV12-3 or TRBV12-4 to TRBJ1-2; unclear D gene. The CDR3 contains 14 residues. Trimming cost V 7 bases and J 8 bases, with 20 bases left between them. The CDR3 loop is CASISEGLRNGYTF. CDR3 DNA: TGTGCCAGCATTTCCGAAGGGTTAAGGAACGGCTACACCTTC.

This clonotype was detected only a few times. CDR3 DNA sequence: TGTGCCAGCAGCGGAACGGGGCCTGAAACAAACACCGGGGAGCTGTTTTTT. Translated: CASSGTGPETNTGELFF. The rearrangement links TRBV7-9 to TRBJ2-2, with D perhaps matching TRBD1 or TRBD2 (5 bases each). CDR1 is SEHNR, CDR2 FQNEAQ, per germline (reference sequence). V lost 5 bases and J 2 bases, leaving 18 bases between the germline ends. The CDR3 spans 17 residues.

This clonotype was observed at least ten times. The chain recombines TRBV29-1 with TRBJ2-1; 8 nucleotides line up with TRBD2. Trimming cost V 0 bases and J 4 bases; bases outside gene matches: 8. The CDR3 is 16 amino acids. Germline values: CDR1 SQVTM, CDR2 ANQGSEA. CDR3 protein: CSVEDWAGGTYNEQFF. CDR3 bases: TGCAGCGTTGAAGATTGGGCGGGGGGTACTTACAATGAGCAGTTCTTC.

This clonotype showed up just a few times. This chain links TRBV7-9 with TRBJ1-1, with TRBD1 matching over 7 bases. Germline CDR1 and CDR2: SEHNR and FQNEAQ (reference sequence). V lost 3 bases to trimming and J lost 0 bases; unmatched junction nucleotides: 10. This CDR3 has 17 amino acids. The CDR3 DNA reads TGTGCCAGCAGCTTCAGAACAGGGGCCGGACTGAACACTGAAGCTTTCTTT. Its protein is CASSFRTGAGLNTEAFF.

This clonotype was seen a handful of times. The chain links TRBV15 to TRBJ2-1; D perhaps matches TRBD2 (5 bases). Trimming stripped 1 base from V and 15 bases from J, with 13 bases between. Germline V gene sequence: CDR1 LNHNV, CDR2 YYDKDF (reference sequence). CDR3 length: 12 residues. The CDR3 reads CATSRGTGLWFF. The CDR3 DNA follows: TGTGCCACCAGCAGAGGAACGGGGTTATGGTTCTTC.

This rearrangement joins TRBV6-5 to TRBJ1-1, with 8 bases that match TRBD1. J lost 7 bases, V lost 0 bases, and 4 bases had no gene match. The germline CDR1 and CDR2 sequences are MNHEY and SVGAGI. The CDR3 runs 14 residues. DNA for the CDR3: TGTGCCAGCAGTTACTCAGGACAGGGTGGTGAAGCTTTCTTT. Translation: CASSYSGQGGEAFF.

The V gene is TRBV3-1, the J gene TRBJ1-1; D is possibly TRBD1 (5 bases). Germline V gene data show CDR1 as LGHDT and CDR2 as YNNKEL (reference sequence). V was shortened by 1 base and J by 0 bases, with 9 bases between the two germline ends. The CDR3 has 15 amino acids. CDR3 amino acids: CASSQVRALNTEAFF. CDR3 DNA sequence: TGTGCCAGCAGCCAAGTCAGGGCCTTGAACACTGAAGCTTTCTTT.

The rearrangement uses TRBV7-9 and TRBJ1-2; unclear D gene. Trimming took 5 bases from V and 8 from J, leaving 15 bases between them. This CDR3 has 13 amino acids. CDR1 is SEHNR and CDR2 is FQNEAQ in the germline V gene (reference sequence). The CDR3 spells CASSGPGEGGYTF. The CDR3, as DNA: TGTGCCAGCAGCGGGCCTGGCGAAGGGGGCTACACCTTC.

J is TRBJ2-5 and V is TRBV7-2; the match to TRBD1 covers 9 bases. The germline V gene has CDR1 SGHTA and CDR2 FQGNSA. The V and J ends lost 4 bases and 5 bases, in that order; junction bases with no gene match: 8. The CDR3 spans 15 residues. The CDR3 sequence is CTSSSPGQGLETQYF. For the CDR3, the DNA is TGTACCAGCAGCTCCCCGGGACAGGGACTGGAGACCCAGTACTTC.

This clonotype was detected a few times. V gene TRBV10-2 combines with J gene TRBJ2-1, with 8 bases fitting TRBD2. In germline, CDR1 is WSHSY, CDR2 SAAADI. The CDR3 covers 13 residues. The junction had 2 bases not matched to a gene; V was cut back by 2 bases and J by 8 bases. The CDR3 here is CASSEGGLDEQFF. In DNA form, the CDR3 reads TGCGCCAGCAGTGAGGGGGGACTAGATGAGCAGTTCTTC.

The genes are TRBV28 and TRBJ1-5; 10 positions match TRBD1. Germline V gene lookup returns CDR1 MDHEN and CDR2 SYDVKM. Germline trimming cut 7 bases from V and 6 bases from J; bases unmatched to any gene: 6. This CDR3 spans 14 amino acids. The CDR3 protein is CASTQGTGVQPQHF. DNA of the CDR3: TGTGCCAGCACCCAAGGGACAGGGGTTCAGCCCCAGCATTTT. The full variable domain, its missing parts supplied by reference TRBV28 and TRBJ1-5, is DVKVTQSSRYLVKRTGEKVFLECVQDMDHENMFWYRQDPGLGLRLIYFSYDVKMKEKGDIPEGYSVSREKKERFSLILESASTNQTSMYLCASTQGTGVQPQHFGDGTRLSIL.

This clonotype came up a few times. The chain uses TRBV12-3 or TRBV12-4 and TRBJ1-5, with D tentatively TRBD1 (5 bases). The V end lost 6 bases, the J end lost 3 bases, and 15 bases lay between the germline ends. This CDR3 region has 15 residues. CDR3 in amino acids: CASRASRGYNQPQHF. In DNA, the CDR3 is TGTGCCAGCAGGGCCAGTCGGGGCTACAATCAGCCCCAGCATTTT.